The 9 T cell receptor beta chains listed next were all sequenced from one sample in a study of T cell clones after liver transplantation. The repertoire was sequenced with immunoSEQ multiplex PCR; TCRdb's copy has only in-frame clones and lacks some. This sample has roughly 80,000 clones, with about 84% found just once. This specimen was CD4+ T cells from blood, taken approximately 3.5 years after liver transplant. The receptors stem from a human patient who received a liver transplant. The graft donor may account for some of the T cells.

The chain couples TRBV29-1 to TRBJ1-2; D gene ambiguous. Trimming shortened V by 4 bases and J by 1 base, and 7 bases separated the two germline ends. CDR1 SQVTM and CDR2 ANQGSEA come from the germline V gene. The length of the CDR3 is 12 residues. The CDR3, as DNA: TGCAGCGTTGGAGGCGTTAACTATGGCTACACCTTC. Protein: CSVGGVNYGYTF.

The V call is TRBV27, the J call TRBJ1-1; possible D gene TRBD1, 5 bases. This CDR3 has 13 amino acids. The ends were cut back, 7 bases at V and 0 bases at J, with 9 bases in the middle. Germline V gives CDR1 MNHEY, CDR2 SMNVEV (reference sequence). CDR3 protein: CASMGDMNTEAFF. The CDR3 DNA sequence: TGTGCCAGCATGGGGGATATGAACACTGAAGCTTTCTTT.

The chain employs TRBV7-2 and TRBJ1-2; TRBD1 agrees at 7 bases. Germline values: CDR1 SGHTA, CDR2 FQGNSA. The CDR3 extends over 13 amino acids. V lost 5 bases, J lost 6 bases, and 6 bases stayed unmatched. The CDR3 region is CASSPDRDHGYTF. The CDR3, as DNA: TGTGCCAGCAGCCCCGACAGGGACCATGGCTACACCTTC.

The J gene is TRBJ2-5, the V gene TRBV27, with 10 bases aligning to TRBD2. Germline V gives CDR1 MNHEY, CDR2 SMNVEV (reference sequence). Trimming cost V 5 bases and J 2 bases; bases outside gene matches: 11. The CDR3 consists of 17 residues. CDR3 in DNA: TGTGCCAGCAGTAAAGGGTACGGGACTAGCGAGCAAGAGACCCAGTACTTC. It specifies CASSKGYGTSEQETQYF.

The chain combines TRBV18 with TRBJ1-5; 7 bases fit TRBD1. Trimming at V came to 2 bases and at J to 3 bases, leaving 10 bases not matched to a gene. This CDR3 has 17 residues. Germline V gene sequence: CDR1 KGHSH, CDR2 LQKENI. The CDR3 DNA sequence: TGTGCCAGCTCACCAAGGAATGGAGGGACAGACAATCAGCCCCAGCATTTT. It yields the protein CASSPRNGGTDNQPQHF.

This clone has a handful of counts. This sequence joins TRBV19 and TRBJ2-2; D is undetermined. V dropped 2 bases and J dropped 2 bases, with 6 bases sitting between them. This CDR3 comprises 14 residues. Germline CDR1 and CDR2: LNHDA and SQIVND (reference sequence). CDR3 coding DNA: TGTGCCAGTAGTATACGGATCAACACCGGGGAGCTGTTTTTT. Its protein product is CASSIRINTGELFF.

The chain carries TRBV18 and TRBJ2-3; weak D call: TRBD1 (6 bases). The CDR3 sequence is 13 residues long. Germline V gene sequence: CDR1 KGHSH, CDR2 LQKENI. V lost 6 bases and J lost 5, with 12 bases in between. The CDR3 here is CASSGGEGDTQYF. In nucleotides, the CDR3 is TGTGCCAGCTCTGGGGGCGAGGGAGATACGCAGTATTTT.

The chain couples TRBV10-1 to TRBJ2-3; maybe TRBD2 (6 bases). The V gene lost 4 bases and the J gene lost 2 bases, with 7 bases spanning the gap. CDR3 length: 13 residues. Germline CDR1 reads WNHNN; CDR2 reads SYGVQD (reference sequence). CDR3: CASSARDTDTQYF. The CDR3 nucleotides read TGCGCCAGCAGTGCGCGGGACACAGATACGCAGTATTTT.

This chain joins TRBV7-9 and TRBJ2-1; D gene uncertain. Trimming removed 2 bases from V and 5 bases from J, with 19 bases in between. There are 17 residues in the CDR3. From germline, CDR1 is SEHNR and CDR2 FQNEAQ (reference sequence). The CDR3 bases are TGTGCCAGCAGCTTATTCCCCCAGCCGAGCAAAGACAATGAGCAGTTCTTC. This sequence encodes CASSLFPQPSKDNEQFF.